This T cell receptor beta chain was recovered during a study of blood T cell repertoires in COVID-19. This CDR3 contains 14 residues. Trimming took off 5 bases at V and 2 bases at J, with 10 bases between the two ends. Per germline, CDR1 SGHTA and CDR2 FQGNSA. TCRdb's copy holds only in-frame clones and misses some; the assay was immunoSEQ multiplex PCR. The sample contains 400,000 to 550,000 clones, nearly 90% of which appear only once. The sample was PBMCs or T cells enriched from blood (not recorded which). The J gene is TRBJ2-1, the V gene TRBV7-2; TRBD1 is a possible D gene (5 bases). This sequence was found in a woman aged 18-29 years with acute COVID-19. This CDR3 reads CASSPRVTYNEQFF. For the CDR3, the DNA is TGTGCCAGCAGCCCCAGGGTTACCTACAATGAGCAGTTCTTC.